This T cell receptor (beta chain) was identified in a study of beta chain features in type 1 diabetes. Across the study: Taken together, all samples contributed nearly 110 million examined sorted cells.

Study-wide findings and caveats: It was not settled here whether HLA type affects TCRB rearrangement. There was a moderate but significant shortening of TCRB CDR3s in all four CD4+ subsets of Type 1 diabetes patients.

Cells sorted by CD45RO/CCR7/CD25/CD127/CD95/CD27 comprised CD4+ naive, central memory, regulatory and stem cell-like memory cells. Only a few counts were recorded for this clone. Its antigen is undetermined. The CDR3 length is 12 residues. The germline CDR1 and CDR2 sequences are SGHVS and FQNEAQ. The V end was cut by 5 bases, the J end by 9 bases, with 11 bases between. The study reverse transcribed the entire isolated RNA, so it sequenced expressed TCRB transcripts. The study sequenced naive, central memory and regulatory T cell samples to an average of roughly 4 million reads. The method was immunoSEQ multiplex PCR; TCRdb's version includes in-frame clones alone and lacks a portion of them. The sample contains about 650,000 clones, under 15% of which appear only once.

The material sequenced was naive CD4+ T cells from blood. The source of this sequence is a man aged 25 to 40 with type 1 diabetes. The chain is built from TRBV7-8 and TRBJ1-5; weak D call: TRBD1 (6 bases). CDR3 nucleotides: TGTGCCAGCAGCCAGGGGAGCGGGCCCCAGCATTTT. Translated, it gives CASSQGSGPQHF.